The 11 T cell receptor beta chains in this list originate from one sample, sequenced in a study of control samples from healthy donors and cancer patients (dated by TCRdb to 2019 to 2021). The library was built by means of the immunoSEQ multiplex PCR assay. TCRdb holds this immuneACCESS table with in-frame rearrangements only. Some clones are missing; in checked studies, unresolved V genes explain under half, and the rest has no known cause. Here the sample has about 250,000 clones; almost 85% occur a single time. The top ten clonotypes cover about an eighth of the sample. Sample: PBMCs. The receptors were gathered from a woman in her fifties or sixties with lung cancer.

This clone was observed a few times. The chain uses TRBV28 and TRBJ1-2, with 11 bases that match TRBD1. The CDR3 is made up of 14 amino acids. Germline lookup yields CDR1 MDHEN and CDR2 SYDVKM. V lost 5 bases, J lost 4 bases, and 3 bases stayed unmatched. This CDR3 reads CASSPGTGGYGYTF. The CDR3 nucleotides read TGTGCCAGCAGTCCCGGGACAGGGGGCTATGGCTACACCTTC.

V and J are TRBV2 and TRBJ1-1; D remains ambiguous. This CDR3 has 14 residues. V shed 6 bases and J shed 0 bases, with 11 bases lying between them. The germline V gene encodes CDR1 SNHLY and CDR2 FYNNEI. CDR3 sequence (DNA): TGTGCCAGCAGGCAGATGCTAATGAACACTGAAGCTTTCTTT. Amino acids: CASRQMLMNTEAFF.

This sequence joins TRBV10-3 and TRBJ2-3; TRBD1 matches at 7 bases. From germline, CDR1 is ENHRY and CDR2 SYGVKD. J was trimmed by 1 base and V by 5 bases; bases with no gene match: 12. This CDR3 has 17 residues. The CDR3 DNA reads as TGTGCCATCAGTCCCCAGCACAGGGGTAAAGGCACAGATACGCAGTATTTT. Its translation: CAISPQHRGKGTDTQYF.

This chain uses TRBV18 with TRBJ2-7, with a weak D call TRBD1 (5 bases). The CDR3 spans 14 residues. Germline values: CDR1 KGHSH, CDR2 LQKENI. The ends were cut back, 3 bases at V and 6 bases at J, with 15 bases in the middle. CDR3 residues: CASSPIGASGEQYF. CDR3 sequence (DNA): TGTGCCAGCTCACCGATAGGGGCTTCGGGCGAGCAGTACTTC.

The chain recombines TRBV27 with TRBJ1-6; 8 positions agree with TRBD1. J gave up 6 bases and V 5 bases, and 9 bases lay outside the gene matches. The CDR3 is made up of 16 amino acids. The germline V gene encodes CDR1 MNHEY and CDR2 SMNVEV (reference sequence). In DNA form, the CDR3 reads TGTGCCAGCAGTCCTGGACAGGGCACCCCTAATTCACCCCTCCACTTT. Amino acids: CASSPGQGTPNSPLHF.

The chain carries TRBV5-4 and TRBJ1-2; 10 nucleotides align to TRBD1. V shed 4 bases, J shed 7 bases, and the junction held 10 bases outside the gene matches. The germline gives CDR1 SGHNT, CDR2 YYREEE (reference sequence). The CDR3 contains 15 residues. In nucleotides, the CDR3 is TGTGCCAGCAGCCCAGAGACAGGGGGCGCAAGTGGCTACACCTTC. The encoded protein is CASSPETGGASGYTF.

This clone was observed a handful of times. The chain couples TRBV5-1 to TRBJ1-1; TRBD1 is a possible D gene (6 bases). Trimming removed 0 bases at V and 5 bases at J, with 14 bases between. This CDR3 is 15 amino acids long. Per the germline V gene, CDR1 is SGHRS and CDR2 is YFSETQ. The CDR3 protein is CASSLAPGGGTEAFF. The CDR3 DNA sequence: TGCGCCAGCAGCTTGGCCCCGGGGGGCGGGACTGAAGCTTTCTTT.

This chain uses TRBV12-2 with TRBJ1-5; the D call TRBD1 from the table was never checked on the DNA. TRBV12-2 is a pseudogene locus. This CDR3 has 18 residues. CDR3 sequence: CASRLECRPGQGGQPQHF. The DNA for the CDR3 is TGTGCAAGTCGCTTAGAATGCCGACCCGGACAGGGTGGTCAGCCCCAGCATTTT.

In its sample, this clone was seen once. The V gene is TRBV19, the J gene TRBJ1-5; the D gene is possibly TRBD1 (6 bases). Trimming shortened V by 7 bases and J by 0 bases, and 13 bases separated the two germline ends. Germline V CDR1 and CDR2: LNHDA, SQIVND (reference sequence). The CDR3 totals 15 residues. The CDR3 DNA reads as TGTGCCAGTACCCCAACAGGGTTTAGCAATCAGCCCCAGCATTTT. Amino acids: CASTPTGFSNQPQHF.

Concerning this clone itself: This sample also contains other DNA sequences that code for the same CDR3. V and J are TRBV18 and TRBJ2-7, with 7 positions matching TRBD1. Germline CDR1 and CDR2: KGHSH and LQKENI. The CDR3 totals 14 residues. The junction had 3 bases not matched to a gene; V was cut back by 2 bases and J by 2 bases. The CDR3 sequence is CASSPSTGTYEQYF. CDR3 nucleotides: TGTGCCAGCTCACCATCGACAGGGACCTACGAGCAGTACTTC. The full variable domain, its missing parts supplied by reference TRBV18 and TRBJ2-7, is NAGVMQNPRHLVRRRGQEARLRCSPMKGHSHVYWYRQLPEEGLKFMVYLQKENIIDESGMPKERFSAEFPKEGPSILRIQQVVRGDSAAYFCASSPSTGTYEQYFGPGTRLTVT.

The V gene is TRBV6-1, the J gene TRBJ1-2; D possibly corresponds to TRBD1 (5 bases). This CDR3 has 14 amino acids. V was clipped by 2 bases and J by 6 bases, with 13 bases between them. In germline, CDR1 is MNHNS, CDR2 SASEGT. The CDR3: CASSEKGQGHGYTF. In DNA, the CDR3 is TGTGCCAGCAGTGAAAAAGGGCAGGGTCATGGCTACACCTTC.